This passage covers 17 T cell receptor beta chains from one sample sequenced in a study of spatial heterogeneity in lung cancer. Sample time point: sample taken at primary tumor resection. TCRdb re-analysed the 5' RACE reads in MiXCR, keeping a single row per CDR3 protein. This repertoire shows tens of thousands of distinct CDR3 sequences, over 9.5% found once; its top ten account for about two fifths. Sequencing used PBMCs, obtained at surgery. These receptors all come from a male donor with early-stage non-small cell lung cancer.

In this sample, this clonotype turned up a few times. This chain joins TRBV12-3 or TRBV12-4 and TRBJ2-2, with D possibly matching TRBD1 (5 bases). The CDR3 is made up of 13 amino acids. V was clipped by 5 bases and J by 6 bases, with 10 bases between them. CDR3 sequence: CASSPQGAGELFF. The DNA for the CDR3 is TGTGCCAGCAGTCCACAAGGGGCCGGGGAGCTGTTTTTT.

This sequence joins TRBV20-1 and TRBJ2-7; D may be TRBD1 or TRBD2 (5 bases each). CDR3 size: 13 residues. V was trimmed by 1 base and J by 2 bases, leaving 9 bases between them. Germline lookup yields CDR1 DFQATT and CDR2 SNEGSKA (reference sequence). The CDR3 coding sequence is TGCAGTGCTAGAGGGGGGAGAACCTACGAGCAGTACTTC. Protein product: CSARGGRTYEQYF.

This clonotype came up a few times. This CDR3 reads CASSELAGPSYEQYF. In DNA, the CDR3 is TGTGCCAGCAGCGAACTAGCGGGGCCCTCCTACGAGCAGTACTTC. The J gene is TRBJ2-7, the V gene TRBV9; 10 bases map to TRBD2. Losses at the gene ends were 3 bases for V and 0 bases for J; bases not matched to a gene: 3. The length of the CDR3 is 15 residues. Germline assignment: CDR1 SGDLS and CDR2 YYNGEE. Together with reference TRBV9 and TRBJ2-7, the CDR3 gives the full variable domain: DSGVTQTPKHLITATGQRVTLRCSPRSGDLSVYWYQQSLDQGLQFLIQYYNGEERAKGNILERFSAQQFPDLHSELNLSSLELGDSALYFCASSELAGPSYEQYFGPGTRLTVT.

This sequence joins TRBV12-3 or TRBV12-4 and TRBJ1-1; TRBD1 aligns across 8 bases. Losses at the gene ends were 2 bases for V and 4 bases for J; bases not matched to a gene: 9. The CDR3 runs to 16 residues. CDR3 amino acids: CASSLQAGGLGTEAFF. The CDR3 nucleotides are TGTGCCAGCAGTTTACAAGCAGGGGGCTTAGGCACTGAAGCTTTCTTT.

The chain is built from TRBV12-3 or TRBV12-4 and TRBJ1-1; D ambiguous. CDR3 size: 15 residues. V dropped 5 bases and J dropped 4 bases, with 17 bases sitting between them. CDR3 region: CASSTSGSRSTEAFF. The CDR3 DNA reads TGTGCCAGCAGTACTTCCGGGAGTCGGTCCACTGAAGCTTTCTTT.

This clonotype was observed many times. The chain has TRBV6-2 or TRBV6-3 and TRBJ2-5; 10 nucleotides match TRBD1. CDR1 and CDR2 (germline): MNHEY, SVGEGT. The CDR3 spans 15 residues. V dropped 7 bases and J dropped 7; count of bases not matched to a gene: 12. Here the CDR3 DNA reads TGTGCCAGCACCTACGGGACAGGGGCATCCGGGACCCAGTACTTC. This translates into CASTYGTGASGTQYF.

This chain uses TRBV10-3 with TRBJ2-1; D perhaps matches TRBD1 (6 bases). This CDR3 is 15 amino acids long. The germline V gene has CDR1 ENHRY and CDR2 SYGVKD. Trimming stripped 0 bases from V and 11 bases from J, with 17 bases between. The CDR3 sequence is CAISESRTEPMKQFF. The CDR3 DNA follows: TGTGCCATCAGTGAGTCCCGGACAGAACCAATGAAGCAGTTCTTC.

The CDR3 here is CASSETNWNSPLHF. CDR3 DNA sequence: TGTGCCAGCAGTGAAACTAACTGGAATTCACCCCTCCACTTT. V is TRBV25-1 and J is TRBJ1-6; D unclear. Trimming left V 2 bases short and J 7 bases short, with 9 bases between. The CDR3 length is 14 residues. Germline CDR1 reads MGHDK; CDR2 reads SYGVNS.

The gene calls are TRBV10-2 and TRBJ2-7; D is perhaps TRBD1 (5 bases). Trimming took off 0 bases at V and 5 bases at J, with 17 bases between the two ends. The CDR3 is made up of 16 amino acids. In germline, CDR1 is WSHSY, CDR2 SAAADI. The CDR3 sequence is CASSESTLGPGHEQYF. CDR3 nucleotide sequence: TGCGCCAGCAGTGAGTCGACTCTGGGGCCCGGCCACGAGCAGTACTTC.

CDR3 sequence reads: CASSPRPATGQPQHF. DNA of the CDR3: TGTGCCAGCAGTCCCCGACCCGCGACAGGCCAGCCCCAGCATTTT. V and J are TRBV27 and TRBJ1-5; D perhaps matches TRBD1 (6 bases). CDR1 and CDR2 from the germline V gene are MNHEY and SMNVEV (reference sequence). CDR3 size: 15 residues. Trimming removed 5 bases from V and 7 bases from J, with 18 bases in between.

CDR3 sequence: CASSFWGPQETQYF. For the CDR3, the DNA is TGTGCCAGCAGTTTCTGGGGACCTCAAGAGACCCAGTACTTC. The genes are TRBV12-3 or TRBV12-4 and TRBJ2-5; D may match TRBD1 or TRBD2 (5 bases each). The CDR3 has 14 residues. With 3 bases removed from V and 2 bases from J, the gap between germline ends came to 10 bases.

The chain has TRBV7-2 and TRBJ2-2; TRBD2 matches 7 bases. Germline CDR1 SGHTA, CDR2 FQGNSA. This CDR3 has 16 residues. The trim removed 5 bases at V and 0 bases at J, leaving 6 bases unmatched. CDR3 coding DNA: TGTGCCAGCAGCCTGGGGAGGGCCGCGAACACCGGGGAGCTGTTTTTT. Protein product: CASSLGRAANTGELFF.

This clonotype was recorded at least ten times. This chain links TRBV28 with TRBJ2-5, with 8 bases fitting TRBD1. With V trimmed by 5 bases and J by 0 bases, 5 bases remained unmatched. In germline, CDR1 is MDHEN, CDR2 SYDVKM. The CDR3 is 15 amino acids. CDR3 nucleotides: TGTGCCAGCAGTCCAATGACAGGGGACCAAGAGACCCAGTACTTC. Translation: CASSPMTGDQETQYF.

The CDR3 bases are TGTGCCAGCAGTATGACAGGTGCGGCCTCCTACGAGCAGTACTTC. This gives the protein CASSMTGAASYEQYF. The chain is built from TRBV27 and TRBJ2-7; a weak D match, TRBD1 (6 bases). Germline lookup yields CDR1 MNHEY and CDR2 SMNVEV (reference sequence). The CDR3 is 15 amino acids. Trimming took 5 bases from V and 0 from J, leaving 14 bases between them.

Many counts were recorded for this clonotype. The chain has TRBV29-1 and TRBJ2-1, with 7 bases that match TRBD1. This CDR3 is 13 amino acids long. Germline V CDR1 and CDR2: SQVTM, ANQGSEA. Germline trimming cut 6 bases from V and 0 bases from J; bases unmatched to any gene: 2. The CDR3 sequence: CSVGQVSYNEQFF. In nucleotides, the CDR3 is TGCAGCGTAGGACAGGTCTCCTACAATGAGCAGTTCTTC.

This clonotype was seen more than once but under ten times. The J gene is TRBJ2-4, the V gene TRBV7-2; TRBD1 agrees at 10 bases. V trimming: 5 bases; J trimming: 8 bases; junction bases outside the gene matches: 6. The CDR3 extends over 14 amino acids. The V gene's germline CDR1 is SGHTA and CDR2 FQGNSA. As DNA, the CDR3 is TGTGCCAGCAGCAGACAGGGGGCCCAAGACATTCAGTACTTC. Amino acid sequence: CASSRQGAQDIQYF.

This clonotype has more than one count but fewer than ten. The chain employs TRBV6-2 or TRBV6-3 and TRBJ2-1, with 13 bases fitting TRBD2. The junction had 6 bases not matched to a gene; V was cut back by 4 bases and J by 6 bases. CDR1 is MNHEY, CDR2 SVGEGT, per germline. The CDR3 has 16 amino acids. This chain's CDR3 is CASSSSGTSGANEQFF. CDR3 bases: TGTGCCAGCAGTTCCTCCGGGACTAGCGGGGCCAATGAGCAGTTCTTC.